The 12 T cell receptor beta chains reported below all come from one sample, sequenced in a study of patients and donors after allogeneic stem cell transplantation. TCRdb used MiXCR to reprocess the RT-PCR reads, holding one entry per CDR3 protein. The sample holds approximately 98,000 distinct CDR3 sequences; about a third are singletons and the top ten take roughly 27%. The sample consisted of blood, either unsorted or a sorted T cell fraction (not recorded which). The receptor source for this set is a human donor who was either an allogeneic HSCT recipient or a stem cell or donor lymphocyte infusion donor (not recorded which). It is not recorded whose cells these are; they may come from a transplant donor.

This rearrangement joins TRBV20-1 to TRBJ1-2; no firm D call. V was cut by 3 bases and J by 6 bases, with 11 bases left in between. The CDR3 spans 12 residues. CDR1 is DFQATT and CDR2 is SNEGSKA in the germline V gene (reference sequence). CDR3 region: CSASPFSDGYTF. In DNA, the CDR3 is TGCAGTGCTAGTCCTTTTAGTGATGGCTACACCTTC.

This clonotype was seen many times. The CDR3 nucleotides are TGTGCCACCAGTGATCCCCGTAAGGGACAGGGATTTCCTTATGGCTACACCTTC. It yields the protein CATSDPRKGQGFPYGYTF. The chain carries TRBV24-1 and TRBJ1-2; 9 positions agree with TRBD1. The CDR3 runs 18 residues. Germline V gene data show CDR1 as KGHDR and CDR2 as SFDVKD. Trimming removed 3 bases from V and 5 bases from J; junction bases left unmatched: 15.

This clonotype turned up a few times. V is TRBV12-3 or TRBV12-4 and J is TRBJ1-2; D might be TRBD1 (5 bases). The CDR3 is 16 residues long. With 5 bases removed from V and 6 bases from J, the gap between germline ends came to 22 bases. The CDR3: CASSPPGTSRYDGYTF. DNA of the CDR3: TGTGCCAGCAGTCCCCCCGGGACCTCCCGTTATGATGGCTACACCTTC.

J is TRBJ2-1 and V is TRBV20-1, with D tentatively TRBD1 (6 bases). CDR3 size: 14 residues. The germline CDR1 and CDR2 sequences are DFQATT and SNEGSKA (reference sequence). Trimming removed 2 bases at V and 2 bases at J, with 10 bases between. The CDR3 loop reads CSARRDNAYNEQFF. DNA for the CDR3: TGCAGTGCTAGAAGGGACAATGCCTACAATGAGCAGTTCTTC.

The genes are TRBV15 and TRBJ1-5; 7 bases agree with TRBD1. The V and J ends lost 6 bases and 7 bases, in that order; junction bases with no gene match: 12. Germline lookup yields CDR1 LNHNV and CDR2 YYDKDF (reference sequence). The CDR3 spans 15 residues. CDR3 nucleotides: TGTGCCACCAGTAATTGGGACAGTCCGCGGCAGCCCCAGCATTTT. It encodes CATSNWDSPRQPQHF.

This chain uses TRBV30 with TRBJ2-7; tentative D call: TRBD2 (6 bases). Germline V CDR1 and CDR2: GTSNPN, SVGIG (reference sequence). V lost 1 base to trimming and J lost 7 bases, with 17 bases between them. This CDR3 spans 14 amino acids. Here the CDR3 reads CAWSAGVPPFEQYF. CDR3 nucleotides: TGTGCCTGGAGTGCGGGAGTCCCGCCTTTTGAGCAGTACTTC.

This clonotype appeared once. The chain carries TRBV5-5 and TRBJ2-7, with 8 bases that match TRBD1. This CDR3 is 15 amino acids long. V shed 0 bases and J 3 bases; nucleotides not matched to a gene: 5. CDR1 and CDR2 (germline): SGHKS, YYEKEE (reference sequence). CDR3 protein: CASSLGWTGRYEQYF. CDR3 sequence (DNA): TGTGCCAGCAGCTTGGGTTGGACAGGGCGCTACGAGCAGTACTTC.

This clonotype was recorded a few times. The chain couples TRBV20-1 to TRBJ1-1; no reliable D call. CDR1 and CDR2 from the germline V gene are DFQATT and SNEGSKA (reference sequence). This CDR3 contains 11 residues. V gave up 1 base and J gave up 10 bases, with 10 bases separating them. This CDR3 reads CSARGGMAAFF. The CDR3 coding sequence is TGCAGTGCTAGAGGAGGGATGGCAGCTTTCTTT.

The V gene is TRBV7-9, the J gene TRBJ2-7; D not resolved. Germline CDR1 SEHNR, CDR2 FQNEAQ (reference sequence). V was shortened by 1 base and J by 7 bases, with 14 bases between the two germline ends. This CDR3 contains 14 residues. CDR3 sequence (DNA): TGTGCCAGCAGCTTAGGGGCAGTCCCTCGGGAGCAGTACTTC. It encodes CASSLGAVPREQYF.

On this clonotype itself: The junction does not match germline at one end; this may be a read error. The genes are TRBV5-1 and TRBJ2-1; tentative D call: TRBD1 (5 bases). Per germline, CDR1 SGHRS and CDR2 YFSETQ. The CDR3 is made up of 12 amino acids. CDR3 nucleotide sequence: TGCGCCAGCAGCTTGGCTGGGGTGCCAGGGCACTTC. Its protein product is CASSLAGVPGHF.

This clonotype was picked up a small number of times. The V gene is TRBV20-1, the J gene TRBJ2-1; D tentatively reads TRBD1 or TRBD2 (5 bases each). This CDR3 region has 12 residues. Germline CDR1 is DFQATT and CDR2 is SNEGSKA (reference sequence). Trimming left V 5 bases short and J 8 bases short, with 13 bases between. The CDR3 coding sequence is TGCAGTGCTGGGGACCCCAGATATGAGCAGTTCTTC. Residues: CSAGDPRYEQFF.

The rearrangement uses TRBV10-3 and TRBJ2-7, with 8 bases identical to TRBD2. Germline CDR1 reads ENHRY; CDR2 reads SYGVKD. Trimming took 4 bases from V and 3 from J; bases not matched to a gene: 8. CDR3 length: 15 residues. The CDR3 sequence is CAISGTSGALYEQYF. In DNA form, the CDR3 reads TGTGCCATCAGTGGAACTAGCGGCGCCCTCTACGAGCAGTACTTC.